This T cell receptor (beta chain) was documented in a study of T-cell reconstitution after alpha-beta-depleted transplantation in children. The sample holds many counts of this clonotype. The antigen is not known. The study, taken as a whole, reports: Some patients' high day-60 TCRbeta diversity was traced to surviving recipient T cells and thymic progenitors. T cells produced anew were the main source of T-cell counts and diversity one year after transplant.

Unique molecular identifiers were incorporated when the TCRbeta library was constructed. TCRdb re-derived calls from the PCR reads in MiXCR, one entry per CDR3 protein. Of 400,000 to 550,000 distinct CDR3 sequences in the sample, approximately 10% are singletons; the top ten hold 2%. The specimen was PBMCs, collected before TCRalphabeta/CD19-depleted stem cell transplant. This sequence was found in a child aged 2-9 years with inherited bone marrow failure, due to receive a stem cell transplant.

CDR3 in amino acids: CASSGGLVGGPGFF. As DNA, the CDR3 is TGTGCCAGCAGCGGGGGACTAGTGGGAGGACCGGGGTTCTTC. The J gene is TRBJ2-1, the V gene TRBV5-4, with 8 bases matching TRBD2. This CDR3 comprises 14 residues. The germline gives CDR1 SGHNT, CDR2 YYREEE (reference sequence). V trimming: 4 bases; J trimming: 15 bases; junction bases outside the gene matches: 15.